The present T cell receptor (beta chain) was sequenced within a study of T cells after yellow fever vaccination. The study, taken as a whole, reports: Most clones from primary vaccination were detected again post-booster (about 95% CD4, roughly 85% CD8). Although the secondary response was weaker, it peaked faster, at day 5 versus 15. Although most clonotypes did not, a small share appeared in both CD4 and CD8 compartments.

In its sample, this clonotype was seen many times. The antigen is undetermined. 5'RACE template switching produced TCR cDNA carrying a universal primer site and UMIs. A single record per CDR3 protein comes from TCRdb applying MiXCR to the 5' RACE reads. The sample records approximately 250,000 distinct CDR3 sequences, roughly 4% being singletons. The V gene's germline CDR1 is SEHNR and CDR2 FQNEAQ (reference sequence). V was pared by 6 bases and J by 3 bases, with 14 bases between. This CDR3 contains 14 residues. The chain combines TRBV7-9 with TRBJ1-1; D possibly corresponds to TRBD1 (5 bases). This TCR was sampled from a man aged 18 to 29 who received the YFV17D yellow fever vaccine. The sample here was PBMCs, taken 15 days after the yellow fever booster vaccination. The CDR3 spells CASRANVGDTEAFF. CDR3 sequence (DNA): TGTGCCAGCAGGGCAAATGTAGGGGACACTGAAGCTTTCTTT.